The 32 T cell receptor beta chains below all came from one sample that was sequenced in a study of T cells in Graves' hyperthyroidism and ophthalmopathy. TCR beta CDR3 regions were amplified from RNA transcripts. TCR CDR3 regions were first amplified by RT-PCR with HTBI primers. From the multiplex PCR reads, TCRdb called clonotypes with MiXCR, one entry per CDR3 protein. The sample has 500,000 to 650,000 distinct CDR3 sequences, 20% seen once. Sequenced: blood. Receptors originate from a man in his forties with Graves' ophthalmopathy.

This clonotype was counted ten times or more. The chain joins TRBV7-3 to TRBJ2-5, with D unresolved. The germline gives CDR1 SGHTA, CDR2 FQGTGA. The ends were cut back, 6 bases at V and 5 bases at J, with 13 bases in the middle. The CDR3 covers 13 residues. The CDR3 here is CASSDRVGETQYF. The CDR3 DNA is TGTGCCAGCAGTGATCGAGTTGGGGAGACCCAGTACTTC.

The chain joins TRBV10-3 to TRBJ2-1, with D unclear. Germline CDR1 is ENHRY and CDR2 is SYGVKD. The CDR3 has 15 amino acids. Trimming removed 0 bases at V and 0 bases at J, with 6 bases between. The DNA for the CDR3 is TGTGCCATCAGTGAGTCGTGGGACTCCTACAATGAGCAGTTCTTC. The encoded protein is CAISESWDSYNEQFF.

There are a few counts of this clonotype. Here the CDR3 DNA reads TGTGCCAGCAGTTTAGTGGGAAGGGTAGAGACCCAGTACTTC. Residues: CASSLVGRVETQYF. V gene TRBV28 combines with J gene TRBJ2-5; D is undetermined. Trimming shortened V by 2 bases and J by 4 bases, and 11 bases separated the two germline ends. Germline CDR1 and CDR2: MDHEN and SYDVKM. This CDR3 spans 14 amino acids.

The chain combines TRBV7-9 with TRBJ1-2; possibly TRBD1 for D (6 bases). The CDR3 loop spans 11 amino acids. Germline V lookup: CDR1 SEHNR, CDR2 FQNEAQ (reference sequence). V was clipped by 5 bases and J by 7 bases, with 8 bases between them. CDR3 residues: CASSRRGGYTF. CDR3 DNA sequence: TGTGCCAGCAGCCGCAGGGGTGGCTACACCTTC.

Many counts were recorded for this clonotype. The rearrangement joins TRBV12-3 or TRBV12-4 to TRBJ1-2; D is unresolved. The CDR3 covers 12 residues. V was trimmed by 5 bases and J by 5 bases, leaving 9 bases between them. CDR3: CASSTEVYGYTF. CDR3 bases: TGTGCCAGCAGTACTGAGGTTTATGGCTACACCTTC.

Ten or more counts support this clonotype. The CDR3 loop reads CAWSVRVDTQYF. CDR3 sequence (DNA): TGTGCCTGGAGTGTCAGGGTAGATACGCAGTATTTT. V and J are TRBV30 and TRBJ2-3; a possible D gene is TRBD1 (5 bases). CDR3 length: 12 residues. The germline V and J ends were trimmed by 0 bases and 5 bases, with 6 bases remaining between them. Germline V lookup: CDR1 GTSNPN, CDR2 SVGIG (reference sequence). The full variable domain, with the rest looked up from reference TRBV30 and TRBJ2-3, is SQTIHQWPATLVQPVGSPLSLECTVEGTSNPNLYWYRQAAGRGLQLLFYSVGIGQISSEVPQNLSASRPQDRQFILSSKKLLLSDSGFYLCAWSVRVDTQYFGPGTRLTVL.

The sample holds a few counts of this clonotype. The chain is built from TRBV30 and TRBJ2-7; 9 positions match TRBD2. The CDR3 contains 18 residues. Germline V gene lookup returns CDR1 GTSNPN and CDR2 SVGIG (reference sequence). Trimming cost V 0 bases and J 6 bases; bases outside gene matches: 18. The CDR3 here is CAWSVTPYSGRGQSEQYF. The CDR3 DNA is TGTGCCTGGAGTGTCACCCCCTATAGCGGGAGAGGGCAGTCCGAGCAGTACTTC.

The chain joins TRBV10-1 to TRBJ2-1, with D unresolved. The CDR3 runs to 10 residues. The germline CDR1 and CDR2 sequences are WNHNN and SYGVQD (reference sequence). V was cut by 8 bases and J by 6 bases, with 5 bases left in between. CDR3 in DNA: TGCGCCAGCTTCGCCAATGAGCAGTTCTTC. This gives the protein CASFANEQFF.

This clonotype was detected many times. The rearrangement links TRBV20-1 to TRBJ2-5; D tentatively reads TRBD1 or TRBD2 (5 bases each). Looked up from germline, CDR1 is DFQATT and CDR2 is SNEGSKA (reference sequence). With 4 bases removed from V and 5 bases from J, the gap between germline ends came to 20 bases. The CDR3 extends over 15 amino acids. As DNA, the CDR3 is TGCAGTGCTAAGCGGCTAGCTCTCTGGGGGGAGACCCAGTACTTC. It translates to CSAKRLALWGETQYF.

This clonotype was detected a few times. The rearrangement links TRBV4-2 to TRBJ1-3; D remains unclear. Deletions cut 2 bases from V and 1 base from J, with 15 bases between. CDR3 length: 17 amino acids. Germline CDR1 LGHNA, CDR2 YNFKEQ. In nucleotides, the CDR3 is TGTGCCAGCAGCCAATATTCATATGGCGGATCTGGAAACACCATATATTTT. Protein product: CASSQYSYGGSGNTIYF.

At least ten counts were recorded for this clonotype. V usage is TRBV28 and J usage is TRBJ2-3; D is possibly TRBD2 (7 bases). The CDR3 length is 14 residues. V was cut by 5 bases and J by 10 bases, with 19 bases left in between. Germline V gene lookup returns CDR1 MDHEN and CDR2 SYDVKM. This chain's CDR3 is CASSNRGGRLPQYF. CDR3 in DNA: TGTGCCAGCAGTAACCGCGGGGGCCGTTTACCGCAGTATTTT.

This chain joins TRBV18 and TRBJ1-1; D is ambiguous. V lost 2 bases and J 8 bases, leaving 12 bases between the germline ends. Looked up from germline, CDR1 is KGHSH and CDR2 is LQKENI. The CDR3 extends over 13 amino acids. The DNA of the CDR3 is TGTGCCAGCTCACCATCCGGCGGACCGGAAGCTTTCTTT. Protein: CASSPSGGPEAFF.

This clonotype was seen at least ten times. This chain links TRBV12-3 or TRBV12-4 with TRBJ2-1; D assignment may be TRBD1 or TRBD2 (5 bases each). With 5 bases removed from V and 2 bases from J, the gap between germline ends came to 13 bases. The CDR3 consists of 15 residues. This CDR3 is CASSQPGRPYNEQFF. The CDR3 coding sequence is TGTGCCAGCAGTCAACCGGGACGGCCCTACAATGAGCAGTTCTTC.

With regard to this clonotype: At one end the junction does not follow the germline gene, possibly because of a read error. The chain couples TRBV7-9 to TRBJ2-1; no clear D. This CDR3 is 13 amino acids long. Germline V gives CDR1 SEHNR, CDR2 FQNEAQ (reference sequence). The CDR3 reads CASSLVVYNEQSF. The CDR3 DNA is TGTGCCAGCAGCTTAGTCGTATACAATGAGCAGTCCTTC.

CDR3 bases: TGTGCCAGCAGTGAAGGTCCCACTAATGAAAAACTGTTTTTT. It specifies CASSEGPTNEKLFF. The chain has TRBV6-1 and TRBJ1-4; D ambiguous. This CDR3 has 14 residues. The germline gives CDR1 MNHNS, CDR2 SASEGT. V was cut by 1 base and J by 2 bases, with 5 bases left in between.

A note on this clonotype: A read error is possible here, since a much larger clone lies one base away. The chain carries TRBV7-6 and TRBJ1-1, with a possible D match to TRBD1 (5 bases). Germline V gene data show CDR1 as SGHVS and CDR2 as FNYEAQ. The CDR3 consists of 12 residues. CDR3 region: CASSLRWGRASF. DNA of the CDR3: TGTGCCAGCAGCTTAAGGTGGGGGAGAGCTTCCTTT. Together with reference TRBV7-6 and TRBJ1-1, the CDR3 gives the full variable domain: GAGVSQSPRYKVTKRGQDVALRCDPISGHVSLYWYRQALGQGPEFLTYFNYEAQQDKSGLPNDRFSAERPEGSISTLTIQRTEQRDSAMYRCASSLRWGRASFGQGTRLTVV.

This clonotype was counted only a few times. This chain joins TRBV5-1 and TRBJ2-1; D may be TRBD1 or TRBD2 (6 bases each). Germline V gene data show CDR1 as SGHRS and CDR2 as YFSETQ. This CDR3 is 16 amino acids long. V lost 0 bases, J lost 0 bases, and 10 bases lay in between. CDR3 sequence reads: CASSLAGGPSYNEQFF. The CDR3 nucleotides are TGCGCCAGCAGCTTGGCCGGGGGCCCCTCCTACAATGAGCAGTTCTTC.

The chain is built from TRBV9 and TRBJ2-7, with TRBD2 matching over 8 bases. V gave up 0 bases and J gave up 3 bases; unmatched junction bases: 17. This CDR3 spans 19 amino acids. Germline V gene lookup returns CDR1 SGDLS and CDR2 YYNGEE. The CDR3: CASSVGPGSGSGFGYEQYF. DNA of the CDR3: TGTGCCAGCAGCGTAGGACCTGGGAGCGGGAGTGGTTTTGGCTACGAGCAGTACTTC.

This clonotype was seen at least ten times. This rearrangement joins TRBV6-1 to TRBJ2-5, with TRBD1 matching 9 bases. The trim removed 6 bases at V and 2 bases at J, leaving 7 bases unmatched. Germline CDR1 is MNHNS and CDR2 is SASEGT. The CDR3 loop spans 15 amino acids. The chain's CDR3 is CASSGTGTVQETQYF. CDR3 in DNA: TGTGCCAGCAGCGGGACAGGGACGGTACAAGAGACCCAGTACTTC.

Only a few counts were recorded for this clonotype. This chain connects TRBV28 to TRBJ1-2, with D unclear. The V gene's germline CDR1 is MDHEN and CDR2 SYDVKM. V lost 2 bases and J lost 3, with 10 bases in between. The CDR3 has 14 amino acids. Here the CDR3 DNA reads TGTGCCAGCAGTTTACAATCCACGTACTATGGCTACACCTTC. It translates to CASSLQSTYYGYTF.

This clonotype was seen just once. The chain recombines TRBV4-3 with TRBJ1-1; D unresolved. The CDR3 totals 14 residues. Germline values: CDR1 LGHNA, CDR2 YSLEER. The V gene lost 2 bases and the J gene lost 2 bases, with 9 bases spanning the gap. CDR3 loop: CASSQWERNTEAFF. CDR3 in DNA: TGCGCCAGCAGCCAATGGGAAAGAAACACTGAAGCTTTCTTT.

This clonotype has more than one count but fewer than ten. The CDR3 DNA reads as TGTGCCAGCAGCTTTGCCGGGACAGGGTATCTCAATGAGCAGTTCTTC. Translating gives CASSFAGTGYLNEQFF. The chain combines TRBV7-9 with TRBJ2-1; 9 nucleotides align to TRBD1. Germline CDR1 SEHNR, CDR2 FQNEAQ (reference sequence). J lost 6 bases, V lost 3 bases, and 9 bases had no gene match. This CDR3 has 16 amino acids.

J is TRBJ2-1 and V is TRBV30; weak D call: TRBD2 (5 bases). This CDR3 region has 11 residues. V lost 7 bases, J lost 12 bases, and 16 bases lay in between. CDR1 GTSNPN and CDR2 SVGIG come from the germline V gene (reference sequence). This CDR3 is CASAMTKPQFF. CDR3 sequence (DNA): TGTGCCTCCGCCATGACTAAGCCGCAGTTCTTC.

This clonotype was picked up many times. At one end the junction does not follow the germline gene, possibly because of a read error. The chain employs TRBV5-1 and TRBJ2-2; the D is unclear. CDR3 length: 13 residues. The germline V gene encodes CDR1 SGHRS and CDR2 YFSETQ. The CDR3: CASSLGSTGELFF. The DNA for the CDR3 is TGTGCCAGCAGCTTAGGCTCAACCGGGGAGCTGTTTTTT.

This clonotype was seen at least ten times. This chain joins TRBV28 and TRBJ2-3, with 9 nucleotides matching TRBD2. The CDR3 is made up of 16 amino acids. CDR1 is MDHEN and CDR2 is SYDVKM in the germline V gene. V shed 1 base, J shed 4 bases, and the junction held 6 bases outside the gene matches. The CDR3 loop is CASSLFLAGVADTQYF. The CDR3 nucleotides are TGTGCCAGCAGTTTATTCTTAGCGGGAGTCGCAGATACGCAGTATTTT.

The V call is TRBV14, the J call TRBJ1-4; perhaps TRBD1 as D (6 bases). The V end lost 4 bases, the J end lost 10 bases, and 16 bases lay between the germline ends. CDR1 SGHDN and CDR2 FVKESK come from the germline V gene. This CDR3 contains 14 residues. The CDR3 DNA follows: TGTGCCAGCAGCCCAAATTTACAGGGAGGAAAACTGTTTTTT. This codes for CASSPNLQGGKLFF.

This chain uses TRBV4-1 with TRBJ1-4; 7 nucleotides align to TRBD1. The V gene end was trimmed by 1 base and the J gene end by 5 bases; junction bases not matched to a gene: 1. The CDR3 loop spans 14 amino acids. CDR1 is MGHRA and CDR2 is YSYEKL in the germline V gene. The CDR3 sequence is CASSQGTGNEKLFF. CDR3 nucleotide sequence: TGCGCCAGCAGCCAAGGGACAGGAAATGAAAAACTGTTTTTT.

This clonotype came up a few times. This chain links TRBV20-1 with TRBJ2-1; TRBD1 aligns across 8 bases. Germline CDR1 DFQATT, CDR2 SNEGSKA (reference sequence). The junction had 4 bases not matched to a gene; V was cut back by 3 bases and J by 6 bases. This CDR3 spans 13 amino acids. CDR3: CSARKDRGNEQFF. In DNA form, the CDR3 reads TGCAGTGCTAGGAAAGACAGGGGCAATGAGCAGTTCTTC.

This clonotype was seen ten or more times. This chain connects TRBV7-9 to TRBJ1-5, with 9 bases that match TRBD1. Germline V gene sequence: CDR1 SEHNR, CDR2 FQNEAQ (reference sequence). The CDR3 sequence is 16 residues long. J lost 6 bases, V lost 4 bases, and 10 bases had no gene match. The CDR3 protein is CASSSSVGQGIQPQHF. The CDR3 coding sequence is TGTGCCAGCAGCTCCTCCGTCGGACAGGGGATTCAGCCCCAGCATTTT.

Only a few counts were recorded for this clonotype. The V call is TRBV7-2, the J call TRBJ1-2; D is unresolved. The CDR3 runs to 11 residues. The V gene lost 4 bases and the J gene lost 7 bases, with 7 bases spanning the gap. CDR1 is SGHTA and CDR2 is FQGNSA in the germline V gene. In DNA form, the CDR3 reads TGTGCCAGCAGCTCCGGGCGTGGCTACACCTTC. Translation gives CASSSGRGYTF.

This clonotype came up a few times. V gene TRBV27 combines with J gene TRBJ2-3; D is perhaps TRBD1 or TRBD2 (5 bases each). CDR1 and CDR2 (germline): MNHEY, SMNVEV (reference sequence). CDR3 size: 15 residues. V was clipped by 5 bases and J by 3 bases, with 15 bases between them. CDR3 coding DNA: TGTGCCAGCAGTCCCCAACCGGGGCCTACAGATACGCAGTATTTT. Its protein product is CASSPQPGPTDTQYF.

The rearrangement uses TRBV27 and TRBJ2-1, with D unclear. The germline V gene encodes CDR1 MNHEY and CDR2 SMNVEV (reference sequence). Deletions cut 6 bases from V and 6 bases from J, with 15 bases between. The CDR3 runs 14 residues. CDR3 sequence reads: CASREWAGSNEQFF. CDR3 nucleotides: TGTGCCAGCAGGGAATGGGCAGGCTCCAATGAGCAGTTCTTC.